This TCR beta chain was retrieved from a study of blood T cell repertoires in COVID-19 (dated by TCRdb to about 2020). The study in broad terms: The collaborator samples originated in the United States, Italy and Spain and spanned the acute and convalescent phases of COVID-19. The prospective study material was composed of cDNA or gDNA derived from T cells, B-cell-depleted T cells, or PBMCs. Subjects who had been exposed to COVID-19, were actively infected with it, or had recovered from it provided the deeply sampled blood TCRbeta repertoires that made up the dataset. A freely available public database, intended as a resource for researchers studying the immune response to SARS-CoV-2, is where the repertoires were released. The samples were drawn from two sources: the first 160 participants of the ongoing ImmuneRACE study, and 950 to 1,500 subjects contributed by 6 global collaborators. Sample metadata almost always included a de-identified subject ID, COVID-19 status, age in years and sex. Where available, HLA class I and class II types were taken from metadata supplied by the sample provider and were not determined by assay-based typing. Broad study findings and their caveats: The amount of clinical and demographic metadata varied by source and participant and was provided uncurated.

Whole blood was collected in K2EDTA tubes by collaborating institutions according to the institutions' own protocols. Collaborator samples were shipped for TCRbeta analysis as frozen whole blood, isolated PBMCs, or DNA extracted from either sample type. V lost 5 bases and J lost 2 bases; the stretch between them is 7 bases long. For CDR1 and CDR2, the germline V gene (reference sequence) lists LNHNV and YYDKDF. The CDR3 spans 13 residues, from the cysteine through the phenylalanine. Solely the CDR3 DNA is kept, with 39 bases framed from the first base. Concerning this clone itself: The antigen it binds to is not known. Base qualities are missing; no much larger clone stands one base away.

TCRbeta CDR3 regions were amplified from genomic DNA by means of the immunoSEQ Assay, a bias-controlled multiplex PCR. The published analysis was carried out like this. Within the assay, amplification of reference gene primers was used to estimate how many nucleated cells each sample contained. To quantify the absolute abundance of each unique TCRbeta CDR3 rearrangement, sequence reads were collapsed and filtered. For each sample, productive Simpson clonality was calculated by taking the square root of Simpson's diversity index across productive rearrangements. In TCRdb, the immuneACCESS table is reduced to in-frame sequences with V and J assigned. These tables do not hold every clone; where another copy was compared, an unresolved V gene accounts for under half, and the others remain unexplained. For V, J and clone size, that table is used; D and trimming come from the DNA. Within this sample are about 59,000 clones, with roughly 84% of them counted one time only. Less than 7% of the sample is held by the ten biggest clonotypes.

Sequenced material: peripheral blood. The source is a woman aged 65 to 85 with acute or convalescent COVID-19. This receptor chain uses TRBV15 and TRBJ1-5; the D segment cannot be called with confidence. The DNA sequence follows: TGTGCCACCAGCGAGAGTGGCAATCAGCCCCAGCATTTT. Protein translation: CATSESGNQPQHF.